A single sample gave rise to the 19 T cell receptor beta chains below, sequenced in a study of cytomegalovirus exposure and HLA in healthy donors (dated by TCRdb to about 2017). Preparation of the library involved the immunoSEQ multiplex PCR assay. The multiplex PCR relied on a mix of 60 forward primers for TCR Vbeta segments and 13 reverse primers for TCR Jbeta segments. TCRdb carries this immuneACCESS record with in-frame sequences only. Its versions omit some clonotypes, under half of them owing to an unresolved V gene in the studies checked, with the rest unexplained. Across this sample there are 99,000 or so clones, with more than 60% seen only once. The ten biggest clones cover about 5% of the sample. The source material was PBMCs. The receptor set was obtained from a male donor in good health and CMV-seronegative.

The DNA for the CDR3 is TGTGCCTGGAAACTCCGGGACAGGGCCGGTAATGAGCAGTTCTTC. It yields the protein CAWKLRDRAGNEQFF. The rearrangement joins TRBV30 to TRBJ2-1; 9 nucleotides line up with TRBD1. Germline lookup yields CDR1 GTSNPN and CDR2 SVGIG (reference sequence). The V segment lost 4 bases and the J segment 7 bases; nucleotides outside the gene matches: 11. The CDR3 is made up of 15 amino acids.

The chain couples TRBV30 to TRBJ2-5; D is perhaps TRBD1 (6 bases). Matching the DNA end better, TRBJ2-7 makes the J call doubtful. Germline CDR1 and CDR2: GTSNPN and SVGIG (reference sequence). The length of the CDR3 is 14 residues. CDR3 in amino acids: CAWDQGGRSYEQYF. CDR3 nucleotides: TGTGCCTGGGACCAAGGGGGTAGATCCTACGAGCAGTACTTC.

This clone was seen more than once but under ten times. This chain uses TRBV27 with TRBJ2-7; TRBD1 is a possible D gene (5 bases). Trimming stripped 7 bases from V and 3 bases from J, with 10 bases between. CDR1 and CDR2 (germline): MNHEY, SMNVEV (reference sequence). There are 12 residues in the CDR3. The chain's CDR3 is CASTGQRYEQYF. DNA of the CDR3: TGTGCCAGCACTGGACAACGCTACGAGCAGTACTTC.

The gene calls are TRBV4-1 and TRBJ2-7; the match to TRBD1 covers 9 bases. The CDR3 runs 16 residues. Germline-derived CDR1 and CDR2 are MGHRA and YSYEKL. V lost 1 base to trimming and J lost 1 base; unmatched junction nucleotides: 5. The CDR3 sequence: CASSQAGTGSSYEQYF. The CDR3 coding sequence is TGCGCCAGCAGCCAAGCCGGGACAGGGAGTTCCTACGAGCAGTACTTC.

CDR3 DNA sequence: TGTGCCAGCAGACCCCGTGAGGAACCCCCGGCTGAAGCTTTCTTT. This encodes CASRPREEPPAEAFF. The chain couples TRBV25-1 to TRBJ1-1, with D uncertain. V lost 6 bases, J lost 6 bases, and 20 bases lay in between. The CDR3 length is 15 residues. In germline, CDR1 is MGHDK, CDR2 SYGVNS.

J is TRBJ2-1 and V is TRBV25-1, with TRBD1 matching over 9 bases. Trimming cost V 10 bases and J 10 bases; bases outside gene matches: 14. The length of the CDR3 is 14 residues. In germline, CDR1 is MGHDK, CDR2 SYGVNS. The CDR3: CATEDWTGVGEQFF. Written as DNA, the CDR3 is TGTGCCACCGAAGACTGGACAGGGGTGGGCGAGCAGTTCTTC. Based on the CDR3 plus reference TRBV25-1 and TRBJ2-1, the full variable domain is EADIYQTPRYLVIGTGKKITLECSQTMGHDKMYWYQQDPGMELHLIHYSYGVNSTEKGDLSSESTVSRIRTEHFPLTLESARPSHTSQYLCATEDWTGVGEQFFGPGTRLTVL.

The V and J genes are TRBV18 and TRBJ2-3; 9 bases map to TRBD1. This CDR3 is built from 15 residues. The junction had 6 bases not matched to a gene; V was cut back by 3 bases and J by 5 bases. CDR1 is KGHSH and CDR2 is LQKENI in the germline V gene. Here the CDR3 reads CASSPRTGAVDTQYF. CDR3 DNA sequence: TGTGCCAGCTCACCCAGGACAGGGGCCGTAGATACGCAGTATTTT.

The chain links TRBV7-2 to TRBJ2-3; D not certain. There are 12 residues in the CDR3. CDR1 is SGHTA, CDR2 FQGNSA, per germline. V was shortened by 3 bases and J by 1 base, with 2 bases between the two germline ends. As DNA, the CDR3 is TGTGCCAGCAGCTTCGGCACAGATACGCAGTATTTT. Translating it yields CASSFGTDTQYF.

This chain uses TRBV11-3 with TRBJ2-2; 10 positions agree with TRBD1. Germline V gene lookup returns CDR1 SGHNT and CDR2 YENEEA. The CDR3 consists of 18 residues. The junction had 12 bases not matched to a gene; V was cut back by 8 bases and J by 0 bases. The CDR3 region is CASLGGTGDPTNTGELFF. The CDR3 coding sequence is TGTGCCAGCTTAGGGGGGACAGGGGATCCGACGAACACCGGGGAGCTGTTTTTT. Full variable domain (missing parts from reference TRBV11-3 and TRBJ2-2): EAGVVQSPRYKIIEKKQPVAFWCNPISGHNTLYWYLQNLGQGPELLIRYENEEAVDDSQLPKDRFSAERLKGVDSTLKIQPAELGDSAVYLCASLGGTGDPTNTGELFFGEGSRLTVL.

In its sample, this clone was seen a few times. The CDR3 DNA reads TGTGCCAGCAGCTTGAAGTTAGTCGGGAGCCCCGGGGCCAACGTCCTGACTTTC. Amino acids: CASSLKLVGSPGANVLTF. This chain joins TRBV5-4 and TRBJ2-6; weak D call: TRBD2 (6 bases). V gave up 1 base and J gave up 4 bases, with 18 bases separating them. Germline-derived CDR1 and CDR2 are SGHNT and YYREEE (reference sequence). This CDR3 has 18 amino acids.

This rearrangement joins TRBV18 to TRBJ2-7, with 7 positions matching TRBD2. V was clipped by 3 bases and J by 2 bases; unmatched bases: 4. Germline V gene sequence: CDR1 KGHSH, CDR2 LQKENI. The CDR3 runs 14 residues. For the CDR3, the DNA is TGTGCCAGCTCACCCCCCGGGGGGACCTACGAGCAGTACTTC. Protein: CASSPPGGTYEQYF.

The chain carries TRBV30 and TRBJ2-1; 14 nucleotides line up with TRBD2. Germline lookup yields CDR1 GTSNPN and CDR2 SVGIG (reference sequence). The CDR3 length is 14 residues. The V gene end was trimmed by 5 bases and the J gene end by 9 bases; junction bases not matched to a gene: 6. The CDR3 loop reads CAWSGLAGASEQFF. The CDR3, as DNA: TGTGCCTGGTCGGGACTAGCGGGAGCGAGTGAGCAGTTCTTC.

CDR3 sequence reads: CASSLARGVNTEAFF. The CDR3 DNA follows: TGCGCCAGCAGTCTTGCTCGAGGTGTGAACACTGAAGCTTTCTTT. This chain uses TRBV4-1 with TRBJ1-1; unclear D gene. This CDR3 contains 15 residues. Looked up from germline, CDR1 is MGHRA and CDR2 is YSYEKL. V was trimmed by 6 bases and J by 0 bases, leaving 14 bases between them.

The CDR3 nucleotides are TGTGCCAGTAGTATCCTGGCGGGGATCACAGATACGCAGTATTTT. It translates to CASSILAGITDTQYF. The chain combines TRBV19 with TRBJ2-3; maybe TRBD2 (6 bases). The CDR3 has 15 residues. Germline V lookup: CDR1 LNHDA, CDR2 SQIVND (reference sequence). Trimming took off 3 bases at V and 2 bases at J, with 12 bases between the two ends.

The V gene is TRBV19, the J gene TRBJ2-1, with a weak D call TRBD2 (5 bases). Germline V gene lookup returns CDR1 LNHDA and CDR2 SQIVND (reference sequence). The ends were cut back, 8 bases at V and 0 bases at J, with 14 bases in the middle. The CDR3 runs to 15 residues. CDR3 DNA sequence: TGTGCCAGTGTCGTTTCGGGAAGCTCCTACAATGAGCAGTTCTTC. Encoded protein: CASVVSGSSYNEQFF. The whole variable domain, filled in from reference TRBV19 and TRBJ2-1, reads DGGITQSPKYLFRKEGQNVTLSCEQNLNHDAMYWYRQDPGQGLRLIYYSQIVNDFQKGDIAEGYSVSREKKESFPLTVTSAQKNPTAFYLCASVVSGSSYNEQFFGPGTRLTVL.

V and J are TRBV7-3 and TRBJ1-1, with 7 nucleotides matching TRBD1. The CDR3 has 15 residues. Germline V CDR1 and CDR2: SGHTA, FQGTGA. V dropped 7 bases and J dropped 2; count of bases not matched to a gene: 10. The CDR3 nucleotides read TGTGCCAGCAAGCCAGTCGGGGACAGTAACACTGAAGCTTTCTTT. Protein sequence: CASKPVGDSNTEAFF.

This clone is a singleton in its sample. The chain carries TRBV4-1 and TRBJ2-1, with 12 bases identical to TRBD2. This CDR3 spans 13 amino acids. The J segment lost 9 bases and the V segment lost 4 bases, leaving 1 base of the junction unmatched. Germline V gene lookup returns CDR1 MGHRA and CDR2 YSYEKL. CDR3 DNA sequence: TGCGCCAGCAGCCCGGGACTAGCGGGTGAGCAGTTCTTC. It codes for CASSPGLAGEQFF.

Only a few counts were recorded for this clone. The chain has TRBV19 and TRBJ1-3, with TRBD1 as a possible D gene (6 bases). Germline lookup yields CDR1 LNHDA and CDR2 SQIVND (reference sequence). V was pared by 6 bases and J by 4 bases, with 19 bases between. The CDR3 has 16 amino acids. The CDR3 sequence is CASRSWGGAPGNTIYF. The CDR3 DNA follows: TGTGCCAGTAGATCCTGGGGGGGGGCGCCCGGAAACACCATATATTTT.

V is TRBV7-9 and J is TRBJ2-7, with a weak D call TRBD2 (6 bases). V was trimmed by 6 bases and J by 0 bases, leaving 12 bases between them. This CDR3 region has 14 residues. CDR1 is SEHNR and CDR2 is FQNEAQ in the germline V gene (reference sequence). The CDR3: CASSKWTTSYEQYF. The CDR3 DNA sequence: TGTGCCAGCAGTAAGTGGACTACCTCCTACGAGCAGTACTTC.